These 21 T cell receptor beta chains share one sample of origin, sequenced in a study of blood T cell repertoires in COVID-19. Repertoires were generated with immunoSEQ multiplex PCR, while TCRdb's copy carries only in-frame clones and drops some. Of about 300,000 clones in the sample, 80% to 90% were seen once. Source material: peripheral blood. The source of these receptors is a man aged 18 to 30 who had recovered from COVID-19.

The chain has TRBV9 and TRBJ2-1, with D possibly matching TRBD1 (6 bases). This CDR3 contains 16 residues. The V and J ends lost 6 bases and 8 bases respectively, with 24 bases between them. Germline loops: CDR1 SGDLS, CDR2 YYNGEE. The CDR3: CASNPGEAVAGDEQFF. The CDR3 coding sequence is TGTGCCAGCAACCCCGGAGAAGCGGTTGCAGGGGATGAGCAGTTCTTC.

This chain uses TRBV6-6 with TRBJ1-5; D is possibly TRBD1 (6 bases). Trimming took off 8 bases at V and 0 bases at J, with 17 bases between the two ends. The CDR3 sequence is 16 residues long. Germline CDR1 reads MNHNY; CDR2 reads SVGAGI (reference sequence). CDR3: CASLGQGQNSNQPQHF. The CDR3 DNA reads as TGTGCCAGCTTGGGTCAGGGACAAAATAGCAATCAGCCCCAGCATTTT.

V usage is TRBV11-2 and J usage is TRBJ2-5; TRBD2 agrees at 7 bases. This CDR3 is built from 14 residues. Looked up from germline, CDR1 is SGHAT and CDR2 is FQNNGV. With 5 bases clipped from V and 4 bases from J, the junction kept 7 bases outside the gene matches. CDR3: CASSTWTSPETQYF. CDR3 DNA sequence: TGTGCCAGCAGCACCTGGACTAGTCCAGAGACCCAGTACTTC.

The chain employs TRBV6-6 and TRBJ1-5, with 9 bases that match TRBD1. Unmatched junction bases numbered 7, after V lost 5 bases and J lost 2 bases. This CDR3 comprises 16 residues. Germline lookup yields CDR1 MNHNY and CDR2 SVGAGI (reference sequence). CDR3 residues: CASSPTDRGGNQPQHF. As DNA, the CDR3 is TGTGCCAGCAGTCCCACGGACAGGGGTGGCAATCAGCCCCAGCATTTT.

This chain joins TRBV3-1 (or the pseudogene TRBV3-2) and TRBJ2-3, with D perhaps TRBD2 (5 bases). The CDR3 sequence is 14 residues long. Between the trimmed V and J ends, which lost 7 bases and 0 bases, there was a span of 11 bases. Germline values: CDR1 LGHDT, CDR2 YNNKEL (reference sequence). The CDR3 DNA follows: TGTGCCAGCAAGGTGGGGAGAAGCACAGATACGCAGTATTTT. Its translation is CASKVGRSTDTQYF.

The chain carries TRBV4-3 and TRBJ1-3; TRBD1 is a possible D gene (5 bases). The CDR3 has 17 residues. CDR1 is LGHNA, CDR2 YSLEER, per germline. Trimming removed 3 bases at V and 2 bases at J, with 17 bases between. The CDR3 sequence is CASSHKLGTQTGNTIYF. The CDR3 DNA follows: TGCGCCAGCAGCCATAAACTCGGGACTCAGACTGGAAACACCATATATTTT.

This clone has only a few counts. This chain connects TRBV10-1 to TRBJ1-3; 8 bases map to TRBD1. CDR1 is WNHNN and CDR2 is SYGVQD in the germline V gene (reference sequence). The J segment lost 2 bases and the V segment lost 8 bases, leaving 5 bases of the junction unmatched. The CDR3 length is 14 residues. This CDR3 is CASGGTGTGNTIYF. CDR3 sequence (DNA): TGCGCCAGCGGCGGGACAGGCACTGGAAACACCATATATTTT.

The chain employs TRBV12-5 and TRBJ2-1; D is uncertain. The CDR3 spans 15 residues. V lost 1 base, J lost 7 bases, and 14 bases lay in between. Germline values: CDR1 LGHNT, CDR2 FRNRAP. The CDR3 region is CASGLALPADNEQFF. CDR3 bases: TGTGCTAGTGGTTTGGCCCTCCCGGCGGATAATGAGCAGTTCTTC.

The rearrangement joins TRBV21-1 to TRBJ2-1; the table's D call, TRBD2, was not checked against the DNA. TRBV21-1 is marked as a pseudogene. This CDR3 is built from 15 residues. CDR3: CASSNRGSSYNEQFF. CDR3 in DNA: TGTGCCAGCAGCAACCGGGGGAGCTCCTACAATGAGCAGTTCTTC.

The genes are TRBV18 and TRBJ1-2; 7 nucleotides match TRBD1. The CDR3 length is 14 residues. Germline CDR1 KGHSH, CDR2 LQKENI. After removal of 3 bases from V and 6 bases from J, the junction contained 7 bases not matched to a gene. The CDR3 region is CASSPSTGKHGYTF. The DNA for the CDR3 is TGTGCCAGCTCACCGTCGACAGGGAAGCATGGCTACACCTTC. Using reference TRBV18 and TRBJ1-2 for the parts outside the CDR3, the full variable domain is NAGVMQNPRHLVRRRGQEARLRCSPMKGHSHVYWYRQLPEEGLKFMVYLQKENIIDESGMPKERFSAEFPKEGPSILRIQQVVRGDSAAYFCASSPSTGKHGYTFGSGTRLTVV.

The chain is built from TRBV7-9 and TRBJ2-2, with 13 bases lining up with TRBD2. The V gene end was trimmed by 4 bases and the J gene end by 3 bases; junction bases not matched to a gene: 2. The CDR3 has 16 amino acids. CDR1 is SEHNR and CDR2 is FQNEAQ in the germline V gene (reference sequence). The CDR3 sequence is CASSSGLAGDTGELFF. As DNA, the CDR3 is TGTGCCAGCAGCTCCGGACTAGCGGGGGACACCGGGGAGCTGTTTTTT.

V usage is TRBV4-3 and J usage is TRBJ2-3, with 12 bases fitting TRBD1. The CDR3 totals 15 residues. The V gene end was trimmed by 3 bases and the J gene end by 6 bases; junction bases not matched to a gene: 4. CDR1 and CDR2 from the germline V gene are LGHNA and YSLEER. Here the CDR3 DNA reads TGCGCCAGCAGCCAGGGACAGGGGGCGTACGATACGCAGTATTTT. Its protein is CASSQGQGAYDTQYF.

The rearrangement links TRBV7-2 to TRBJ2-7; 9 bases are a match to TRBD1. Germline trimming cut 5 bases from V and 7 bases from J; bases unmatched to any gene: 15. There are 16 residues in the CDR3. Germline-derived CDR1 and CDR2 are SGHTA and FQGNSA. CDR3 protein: CASSPGPGTGLREQYF. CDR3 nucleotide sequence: TGTGCCAGCAGCCCGGGCCCCGGGACAGGGTTGCGGGAGCAGTACTTC.

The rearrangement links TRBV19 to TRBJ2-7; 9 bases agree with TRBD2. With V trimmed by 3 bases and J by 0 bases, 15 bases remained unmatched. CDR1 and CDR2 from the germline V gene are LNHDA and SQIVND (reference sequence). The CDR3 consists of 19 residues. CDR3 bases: TGTGCCAGTAGTATGGAGGGGGCTGCTAGCGGGACCCGCTCCTACGAGCAGTACTTC. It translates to CASSMEGAASGTRSYEQYF.

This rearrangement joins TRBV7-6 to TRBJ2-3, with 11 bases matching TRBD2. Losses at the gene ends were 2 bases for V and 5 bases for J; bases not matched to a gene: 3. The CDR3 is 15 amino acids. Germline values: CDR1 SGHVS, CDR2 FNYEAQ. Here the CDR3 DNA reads TGTGCCAGCAGCTTACTAGCGGGGGGCCAAGATACGCAGTATTTT. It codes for CASSLLAGGQDTQYF.

CDR3 DNA sequence: TGCGCCAGCAGCTCCCCTATGGGGGCTTTAGCCGGGGAGCTGTTTTTT. This sequence encodes CASSSPMGALAGELFF. This chain uses TRBV5-1 with TRBJ2-2; possibly TRBD1 for D (6 bases). Germline CDR1 is SGHRS and CDR2 is YFSETQ. V lost 3 bases to trimming and J lost 6 bases, with 18 bases between them. The CDR3 is 16 amino acids.

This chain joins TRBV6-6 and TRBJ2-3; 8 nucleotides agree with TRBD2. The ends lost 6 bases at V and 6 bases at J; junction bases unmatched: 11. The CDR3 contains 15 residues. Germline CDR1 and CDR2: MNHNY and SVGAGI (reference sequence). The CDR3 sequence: CASRAGAGLWDTQYF. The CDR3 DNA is TGTGCCAGCAGAGCGGGGGCAGGGCTATGGGATACGCAGTATTTT.

Here the CDR3 reads CAWSWSSYNSPLHF. DNA of the CDR3: TGTGCCTGGAGCTGGAGCTCCTATAATTCACCCCTCCACTTT. The chain links TRBV30 to TRBJ1-6; D remains ambiguous. Trimming left V 3 bases short and J 0 bases short, with 6 bases between. The CDR3 spans 14 residues. Looked up from germline, CDR1 is GTSNPN and CDR2 is SVGIG (reference sequence).

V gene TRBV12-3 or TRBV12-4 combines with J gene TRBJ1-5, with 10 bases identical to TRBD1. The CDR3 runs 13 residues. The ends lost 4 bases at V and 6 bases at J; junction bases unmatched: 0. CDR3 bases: TGTGCCAGCAGTTGGACAGGGGGTCAGCCCCAGCATTTT. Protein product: CASSWTGGQPQHF.

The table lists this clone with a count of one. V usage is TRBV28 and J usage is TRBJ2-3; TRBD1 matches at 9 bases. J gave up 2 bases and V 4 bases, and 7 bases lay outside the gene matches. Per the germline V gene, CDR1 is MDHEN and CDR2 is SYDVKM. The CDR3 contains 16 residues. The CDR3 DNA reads TGTGCCAGCAGTTCCAATTCACAGGGGGCCACAGATACGCAGTATTTT. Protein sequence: CASSSNSQGATDTQYF.

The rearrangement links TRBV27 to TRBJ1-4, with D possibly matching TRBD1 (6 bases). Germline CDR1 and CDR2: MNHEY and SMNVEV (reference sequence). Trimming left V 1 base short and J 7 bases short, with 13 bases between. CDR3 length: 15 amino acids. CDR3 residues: CASSLLAGAGEKLFF. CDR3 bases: TGTGCCAGCAGTTTATTGGCAGGGGCGGGTGAAAAACTGTTTTTT.